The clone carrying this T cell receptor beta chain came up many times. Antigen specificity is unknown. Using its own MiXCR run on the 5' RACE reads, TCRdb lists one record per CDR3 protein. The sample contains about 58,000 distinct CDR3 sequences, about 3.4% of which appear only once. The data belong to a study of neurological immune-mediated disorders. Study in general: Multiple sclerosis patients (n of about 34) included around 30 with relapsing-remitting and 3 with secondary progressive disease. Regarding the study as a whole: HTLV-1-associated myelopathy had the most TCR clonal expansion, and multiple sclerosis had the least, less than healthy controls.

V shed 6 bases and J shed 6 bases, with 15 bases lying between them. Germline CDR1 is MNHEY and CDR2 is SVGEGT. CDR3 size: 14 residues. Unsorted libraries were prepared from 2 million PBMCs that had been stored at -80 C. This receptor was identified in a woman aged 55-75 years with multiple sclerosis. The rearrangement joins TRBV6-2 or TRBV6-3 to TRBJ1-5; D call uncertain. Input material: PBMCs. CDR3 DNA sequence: TGTGCCAGCAGAGAGGGTGGTTCGGGTCAGCCCCAGCATTTT. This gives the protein CASREGGSGQPQHF.